This TCR beta chain was identified during a study of vaccination and CD4 T cells after COVID-19. Study-level information: Convalescent cases comprised about 9 mild and one severe, all SARS-CoV-2 positive by nasal swab PCR. Spike peptides, overlapping and drawn from SARS-CoV-2, HCoV-NL63, HCoV-OC43 and HCoV-229E, were used to stimulate cells.

Oncomine TCR Beta short-read sequencing was applied to DNA from cultured CD4+ T cells. TCRdb re-called the PCR reads with MiXCR, one entry per CDR3 protein. The sample shows roughly 5,200 distinct CDR3 sequences, less than 45% of them seen only once. Study outcomes and limitations: Post-vaccination, and not before, a median around 86% of reactive clones appeared in convalescent patients.

In this sample, this clonotype turned up a few times. Its target is unknown. Regarding treatment: roughly 10-day PBMC culture with coronavirus spike peptide pools or control peptides (ViraFEST assay). Antigen-specific T cells were expanded with peptide pools by ViraFEST, and TCRs were then sequenced. The ends lost 0 bases at V and 4 bases at J; junction bases unmatched: 3. The CDR3 is 16 residues long. The germline V gene has CDR1 DFQATT and CDR2 SNEGSKA (reference sequence). This sequence originates from a human donor who had recovered from COVID-19. The chain recombines TRBV20-1 with TRBJ2-1, with 13 nucleotides matching TRBD2. Sequencing was done on a sample of CD4+ T cells from blood, cultured in vitro. For the CDR3, the DNA is TGCAGTGCTAGAGACCGGACTAGCGGGAGATACAATGAGCAGTTCTTC. It is translated as CSARDRTSGRYNEQFF.